This T cell receptor (beta chain) derives from a study of blood T cell repertoires in COVID-19. The germline V gene encodes CDR1 SQVTM and CDR2 ANQGSEA. V lost 1 base, J lost 0 bases, and 16 bases lay in between. The CDR3 runs to 17 residues. Repertoires were generated with immunoSEQ multiplex PCR, while TCRdb's copy carries only in-frame clones and drops some. The sample consists of around 300,000 clones, 80% to 90% of them appearing once. Sequences were obtained from PBMCs or T cells enriched from blood (not recorded which). The receptor comes from a woman younger than 35 who had recovered from COVID-19. This chain uses TRBV29-1 with TRBJ2-1; possibly TRBD2 for D (5 bases). CDR3 in DNA: TGCAGCGTTGAAGTCCCCTTTGAGGGAAGCTCCTACAATGAGCAGTTCTTC. Its protein is CSVEVPFEGSSYNEQFF.